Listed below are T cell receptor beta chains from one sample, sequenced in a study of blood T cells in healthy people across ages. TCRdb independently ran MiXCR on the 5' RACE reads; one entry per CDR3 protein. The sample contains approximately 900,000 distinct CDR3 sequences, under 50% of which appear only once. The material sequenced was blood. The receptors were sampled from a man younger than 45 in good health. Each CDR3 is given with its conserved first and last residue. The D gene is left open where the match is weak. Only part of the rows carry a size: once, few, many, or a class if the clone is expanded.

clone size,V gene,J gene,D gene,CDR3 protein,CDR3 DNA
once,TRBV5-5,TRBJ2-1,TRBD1,CASSLGDSLYNEQFF,TGTGCCAGCAGCTTGGGGGACAGTCTATACAATGAGCAGTTCTTC
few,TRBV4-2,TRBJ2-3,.,CASSQTPGASTDTQYF,TGTGCCAGCAGCCAAACCCCGGGGGCTAGCACAGATACGCAGTATTTT
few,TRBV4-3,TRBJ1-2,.,CASSLGGGKLDYGYTF,TGCGCCAGCAGCCTGGGGGGAGGGAAACTTGACTATGGCTACACCTTC
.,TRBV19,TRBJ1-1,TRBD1,CASRILRDRVNTEAFF,TGTGCCAGTAGGATACTCCGGGACAGGGTGAACACTGAAGCTTTCTTT
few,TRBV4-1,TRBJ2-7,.,CASSQDHEGKPYEQYF,TGCGCCAGCAGCCAAGATCACGAGGGGAAACCCTACGAGCAGTACTTC
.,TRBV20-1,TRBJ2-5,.,CSGKHQETQYF,TGCAGTGGAAAGCACCAAGAGACCCAGTACTTC
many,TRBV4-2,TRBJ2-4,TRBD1,CASSQEGQGVNIQYF,TGTGCCAGCAGCCAAGAGGGGCAGGGGGTAAACATTCAGTACTTC
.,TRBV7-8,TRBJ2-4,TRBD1,CASSETGTGFFGNIQYF,TGTGCCAGCAGCGAAACCGGGACAGGGTTTTTCGGAAACATTCAGTACTTC
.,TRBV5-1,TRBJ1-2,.,CASSPPLDNYGYTF,TGCGCCAGCAGCCCACCATTAGACAACTATGGCTACACCTTC
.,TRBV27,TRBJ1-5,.,CASSPGQTNNQPQHF,TGTGCCAGCAGCCCAGGACAGACTAACAATCAGCCCCAGCATTTT
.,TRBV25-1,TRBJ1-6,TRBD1,CASRGDREHTQLHF,TGTGCCAGCAGGGGAGACAGGGAACACACACAGCTCCACTTT
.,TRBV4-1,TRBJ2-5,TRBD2,CASSRRPAGGQETQYF,TGCGCCAGCAGCCGACGACCAGCGGGGGGACAAGAGACCCAGTACTTC
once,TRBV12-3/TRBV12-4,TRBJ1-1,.,CASSNQRNTEAFF,TGTGCCAGCAGCAACCAGAGGAACACTGAAGCTTTCTTT
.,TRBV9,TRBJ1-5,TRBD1,CASSLDGTGGNQPQHF,TGTGCCAGCAGCCTGGATGGCACAGGGGGTAATCAGCCCCAGCATTTT
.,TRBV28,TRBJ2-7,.,CATLGTAAYEQYF,TGTGCCACCTTGGGGACGGCAGCCTACGAACAGTACTTC
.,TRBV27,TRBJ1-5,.,CASSRTGSRQPQHF,TGTGCCAGCAGCCGAACAGGGAGCAGGCAGCCCCAGCATTTT
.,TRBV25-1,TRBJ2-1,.,CASSEIQQFF,TGTGCCAGCAGTGAAATCCAGCAGTTCTTC
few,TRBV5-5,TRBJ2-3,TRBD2,CASSFTPPGLAASTDTQYF,TGTGCCAGCAGCTTCACGCCCCCGGGACTAGCAGCAAGCACAGATACGCAGTATTTT
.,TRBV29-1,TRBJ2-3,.,CSVPAETSGDTQYF,TGCAGCGTGCCCGCGGAAACCTCCGGGGATACGCAGTATTTT
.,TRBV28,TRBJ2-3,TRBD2,CASSPETSGDTDTQYF,TGTGCCAGCAGCCCAGAGACTAGCGGAGACACAGATACGCAGTATTTT
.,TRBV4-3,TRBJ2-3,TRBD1,CASSQDGTGLGHRNTQYF,TGCGCCAGCAGCCAAGATGGGACAGGGTTGGGACACAGAAATACGCAGTATTTT
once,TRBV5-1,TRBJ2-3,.,CASSVEGYTDTQYF,TGCGCCAGCAGCGTGGAGGGGTACACAGATACGCAGTATTTT